The source of this T cell receptor beta chain is a study of CD4 and CD8 cells across lung adenocarcinoma regions. The CDR3 loop spans 18 amino acids. The germline V gene encodes CDR1 MNHEY and CDR2 SVGAGI. MiXCR, applied by TCRdb to the PCR reads, yields one record per CDR3 protein. The sample has thousands of distinct CDR3 sequences; over 40% are singletons. Remarks on this clonotype: One end of the junction fails to match germline, which may point to a read error.

The V and J genes are TRBV6-5 and TRBJ1-2; no definite D call. The source of this sequence is a male donor with lung adenocarcinoma. The CD4 and CD8 labels of this study may be unreliable. The source material was CD8+ T cells from the center of a lung tumor. In nucleotides, the CDR3 is TGTCCCAGCAGTTCCTCTGGGGTGGGTCGTAAAAATAACTATGGCTACACCTTC. It is translated as CPSSSSGVGRKNNYGYTF.